The clone carrying this T cell receptor (beta chain) was counted only a few times. Its antigen is not identified. Building of the TCR beta libraries involved iRepertoire HTBI primers and Arm-PCR of CDR3 regions. TCRdb independently ran MiXCR on the multiplex PCR reads; one entry per CDR3 protein. The sample contains about 400,000 distinct CDR3 sequences, around 21% of which appear only once. This sample is part of a study of regulatory T cells in long-lasting Graves disease. Whole-study context: With positive TSH receptor antibodies and over 5 years of antithyroid drugs, Graves' disease was considered persistent. Broader study findings: Sampling was limited to peripheral blood rather than thyroid tissue. Persistent Graves' patients possessed reduced TCR diversity relative to recently diagnosed ones. Accuracy might have suffered from few samples.

Indicated time point: persistent/refractory GD, antithyroid drugs over 5 years with positive TRAb. Construction of the TCR library relied on RNA isolated from PBMCs. Germline V gene sequence: CDR1 ENHRY, CDR2 SYGVKD. V lost 6 bases, J lost 5 bases, and 13 bases lay in between. The CDR3 extends over 13 amino acids. The origin of this receptor is a female donor with Graves disease. V usage is TRBV10-3 and J usage is TRBJ1-1; tentative D call: TRBD1 (5 bases). Material: peripheral blood mononuclear cells (PBMCs), obtained when the disease was refractory, from a patient treated with antithyroid drugs. CDR3 coding DNA: TGTGCCATCAGCGGTGAGGGGAGGACTGAAGCTTTCTTT. Translating it yields CAISGEGRTEAFF.